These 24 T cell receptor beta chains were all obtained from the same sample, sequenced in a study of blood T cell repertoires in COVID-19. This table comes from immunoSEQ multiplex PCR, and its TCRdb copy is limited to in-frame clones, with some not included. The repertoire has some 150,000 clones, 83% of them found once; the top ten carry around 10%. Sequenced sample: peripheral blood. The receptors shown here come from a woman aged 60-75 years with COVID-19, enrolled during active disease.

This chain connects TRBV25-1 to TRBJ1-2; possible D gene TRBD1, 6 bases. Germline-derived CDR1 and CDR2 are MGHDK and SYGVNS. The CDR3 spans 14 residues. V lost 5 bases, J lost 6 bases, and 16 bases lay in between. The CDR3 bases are TGTGCCAGCAGTCTATCACAGGGCAAGAATGGCTACACCTTC. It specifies CASSLSQGKNGYTF.

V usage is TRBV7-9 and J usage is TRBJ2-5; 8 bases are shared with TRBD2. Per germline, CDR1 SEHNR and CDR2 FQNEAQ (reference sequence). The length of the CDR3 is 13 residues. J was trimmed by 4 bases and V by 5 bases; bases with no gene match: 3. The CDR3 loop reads CASSRGLAETQYF. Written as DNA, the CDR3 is TGTGCCAGCAGCCGCGGACTAGCAGAGACCCAGTACTTC.

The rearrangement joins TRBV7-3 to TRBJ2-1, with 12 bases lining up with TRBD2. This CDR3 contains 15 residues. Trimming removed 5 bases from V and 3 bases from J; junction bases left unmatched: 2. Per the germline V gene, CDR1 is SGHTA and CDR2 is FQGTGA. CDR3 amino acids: CASSPTSGSYNEQFF. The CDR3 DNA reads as TGTGCCAGCAGCCCGACTAGCGGGAGCTACAATGAGCAGTTCTTC.

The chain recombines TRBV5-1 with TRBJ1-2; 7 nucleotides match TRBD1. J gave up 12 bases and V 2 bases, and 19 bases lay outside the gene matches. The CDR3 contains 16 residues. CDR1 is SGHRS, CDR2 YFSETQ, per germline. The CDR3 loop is CASSFIGTDVKNGNTF. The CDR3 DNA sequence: TGCGCCAGCAGCTTCATCGGGACAGACGTGAAAAATGGGAACACCTTC.

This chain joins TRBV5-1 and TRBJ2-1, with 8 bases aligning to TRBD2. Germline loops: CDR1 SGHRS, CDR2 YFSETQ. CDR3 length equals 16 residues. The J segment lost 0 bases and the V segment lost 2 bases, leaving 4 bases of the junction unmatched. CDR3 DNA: TGCGCCAGCAGCTTAACGAGCGGGAGCTCCTACAATGAGCAGTTCTTC. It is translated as CASSLTSGSSYNEQFF.

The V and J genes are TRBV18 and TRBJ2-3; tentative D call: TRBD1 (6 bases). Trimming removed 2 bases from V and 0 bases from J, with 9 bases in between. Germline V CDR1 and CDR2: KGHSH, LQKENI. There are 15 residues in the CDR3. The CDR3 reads CASSPWTVSTDTQYF. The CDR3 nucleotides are TGTGCCAGCTCACCATGGACAGTGAGCACAGATACGCAGTATTTT.

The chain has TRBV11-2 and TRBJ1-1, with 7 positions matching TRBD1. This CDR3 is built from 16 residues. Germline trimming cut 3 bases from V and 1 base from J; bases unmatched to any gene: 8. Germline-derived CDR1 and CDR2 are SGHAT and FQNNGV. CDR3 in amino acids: CASSFRRGLGNTEAFF. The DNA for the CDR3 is TGTGCCAGCAGCTTTAGAAGGGGGCTTGGGAACACTGAAGCTTTCTTT.

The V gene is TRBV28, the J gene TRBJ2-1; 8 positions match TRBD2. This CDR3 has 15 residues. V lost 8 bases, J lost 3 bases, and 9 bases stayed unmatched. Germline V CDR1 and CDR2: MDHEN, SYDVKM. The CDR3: CASLSGSGFYNEQFF. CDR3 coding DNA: TGTGCCAGCCTAAGCGGGAGTGGGTTCTACAATGAGCAGTTCTTC.

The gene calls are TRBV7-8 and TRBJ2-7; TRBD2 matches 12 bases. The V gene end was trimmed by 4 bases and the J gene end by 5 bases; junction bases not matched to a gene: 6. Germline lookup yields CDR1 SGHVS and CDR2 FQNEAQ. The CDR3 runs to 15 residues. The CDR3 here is CASSSWTSGNHEQYF. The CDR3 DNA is TGTGCCAGCAGCTCTTGGACTAGCGGGAACCACGAGCAGTACTTC.

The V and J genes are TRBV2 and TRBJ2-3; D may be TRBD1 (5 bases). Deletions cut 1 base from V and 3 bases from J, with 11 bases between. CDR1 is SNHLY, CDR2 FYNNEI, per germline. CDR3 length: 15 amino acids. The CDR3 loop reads CASSEGGFRTDTQYF. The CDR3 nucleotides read TGTGCCAGCAGTGAAGGGGGCTTTCGGACAGATACGCAGTATTTT.

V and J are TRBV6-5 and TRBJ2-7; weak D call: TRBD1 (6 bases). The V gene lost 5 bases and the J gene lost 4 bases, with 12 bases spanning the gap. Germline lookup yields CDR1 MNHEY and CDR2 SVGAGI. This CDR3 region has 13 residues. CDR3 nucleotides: TGTGCCAGCAGTACAGGCAGGGGATACGAGCAGTACTTC. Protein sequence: CASSTGRGYEQYF.

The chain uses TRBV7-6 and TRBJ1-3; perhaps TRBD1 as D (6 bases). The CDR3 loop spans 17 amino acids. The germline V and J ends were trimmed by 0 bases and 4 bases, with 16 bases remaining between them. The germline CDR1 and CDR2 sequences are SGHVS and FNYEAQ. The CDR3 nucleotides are TGTGCCAGCAGCTTAGCGTCGCGGGGGGCCGGAGGAAACACCATATATTTT. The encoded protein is CASSLASRGAGGNTIYF.

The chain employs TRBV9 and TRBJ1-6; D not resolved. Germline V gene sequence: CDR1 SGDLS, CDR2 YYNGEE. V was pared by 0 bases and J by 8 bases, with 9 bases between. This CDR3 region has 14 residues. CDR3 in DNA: TGTGCCAGCAGCGTAGGGAGTGTAGATTCACCCCTCCACTTT. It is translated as CASSVGSVDSPLHF.

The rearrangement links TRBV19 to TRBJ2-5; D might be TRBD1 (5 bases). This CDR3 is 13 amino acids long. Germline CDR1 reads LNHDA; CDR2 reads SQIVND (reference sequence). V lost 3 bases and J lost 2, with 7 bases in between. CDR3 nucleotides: TGTGCCAGTAGTATCGGACAACAAGAGACCCAGTACTTC. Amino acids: CASSIGQQETQYF.

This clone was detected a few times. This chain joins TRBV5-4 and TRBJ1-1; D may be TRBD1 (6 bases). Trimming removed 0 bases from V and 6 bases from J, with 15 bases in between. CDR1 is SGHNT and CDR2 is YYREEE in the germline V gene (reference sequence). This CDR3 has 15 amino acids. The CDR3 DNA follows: TGTGCCAGCAGCTTGGCCGGGGGCGCGGGGGCTGAAGCTTTCTTT. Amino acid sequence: CASSLAGGAGAEAFF.

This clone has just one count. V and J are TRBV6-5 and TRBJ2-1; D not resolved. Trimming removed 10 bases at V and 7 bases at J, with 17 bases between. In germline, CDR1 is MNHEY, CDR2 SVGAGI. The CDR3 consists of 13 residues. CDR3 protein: CATQLPLSNEQFF. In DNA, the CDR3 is TGTGCCACCCAGTTACCCCTCTCAAATGAGCAGTTCTTC.

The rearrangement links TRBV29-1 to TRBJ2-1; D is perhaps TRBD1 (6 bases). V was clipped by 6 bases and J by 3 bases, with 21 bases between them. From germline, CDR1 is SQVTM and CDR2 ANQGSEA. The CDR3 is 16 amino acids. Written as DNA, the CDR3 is TGCAGCGTGCCGGTAGGGACGAGGGGGTACTACAATGAGCAGTTCTTC. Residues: CSVPVGTRGYYNEQFF.

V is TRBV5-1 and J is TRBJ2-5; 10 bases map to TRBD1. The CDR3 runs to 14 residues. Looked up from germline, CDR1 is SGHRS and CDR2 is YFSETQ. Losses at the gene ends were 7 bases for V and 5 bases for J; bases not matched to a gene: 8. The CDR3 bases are TGCGCCAGCGAACGGGACAGGGGTGGGGAGACCCAGTACTTC. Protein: CASERDRGGETQYF.

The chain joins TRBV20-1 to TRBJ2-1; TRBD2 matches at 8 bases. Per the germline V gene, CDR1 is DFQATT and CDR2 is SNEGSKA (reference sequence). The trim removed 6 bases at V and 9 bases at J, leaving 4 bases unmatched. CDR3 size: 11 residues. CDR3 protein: CSAGLVGEQFF. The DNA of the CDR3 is TGCAGTGCGGGACTAGTAGGTGAGCAGTTCTTC.

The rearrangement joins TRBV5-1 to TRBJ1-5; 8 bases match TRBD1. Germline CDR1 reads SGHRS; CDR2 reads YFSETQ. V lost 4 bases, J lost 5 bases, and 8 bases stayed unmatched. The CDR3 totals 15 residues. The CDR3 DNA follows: TGCGCCAGCAGCCATACAGGGGGTAAGGATCAGCCCCAGCATTTT. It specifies CASSHTGGKDQPQHF.

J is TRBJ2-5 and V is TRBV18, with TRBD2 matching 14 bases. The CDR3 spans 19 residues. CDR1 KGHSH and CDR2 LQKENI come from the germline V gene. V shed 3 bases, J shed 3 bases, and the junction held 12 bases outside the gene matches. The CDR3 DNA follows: TGTGCCAGCTCACCGTCGCCCACCCAGGGACTAGCGGGAGAAGAGACCCAGTACTTC. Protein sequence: CASSPSPTQGLAGEETQYF. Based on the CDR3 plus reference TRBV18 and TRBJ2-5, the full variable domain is NAGVMQNPRHLVRRRGQEARLRCSPMKGHSHVYWYRQLPEEGLKFMVYLQKENIIDESGMPKERFSAEFPKEGPSILRIQQVVRGDSAAYFCASSPSPTQGLAGEETQYFGPGTRLLVL.

The CDR3 loop is CASILQSGDFYGYTF. The CDR3, as DNA: TGTGCCAGCATTTTGCAGAGCGGGGATTTCTATGGCTACACCTTC. The chain combines TRBV5-6 with TRBJ1-2; D remains ambiguous. V shed 6 bases and J shed 4 bases, with 19 bases lying between them. Germline lookup yields CDR1 SGHDT and CDR2 YYEEEE. This CDR3 is 15 amino acids long.

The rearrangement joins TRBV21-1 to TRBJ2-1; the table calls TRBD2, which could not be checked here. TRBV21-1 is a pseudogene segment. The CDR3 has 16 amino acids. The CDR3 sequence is CASSFRLAGGPNEQFF. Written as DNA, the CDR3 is TGTGCCAGCAGCTTTCGACTAGCGGGAGGGCCCAATGAGCAGTTCTTC.

The CDR3 region is CASSFGLAGVDEQFF. CDR3 sequence (DNA): TGTGCCAGCAGCTTCGGACTAGCGGGAGTGGATGAGCAGTTCTTC. The V call is TRBV7-9, the J call TRBJ2-1; TRBD2 matches at 13 bases. The CDR3 loop spans 15 amino acids. After removal of 3 bases from V and 8 bases from J, the junction contained 4 bases not matched to a gene. Germline assignment: CDR1 SEHNR and CDR2 FQNEAQ (reference sequence).